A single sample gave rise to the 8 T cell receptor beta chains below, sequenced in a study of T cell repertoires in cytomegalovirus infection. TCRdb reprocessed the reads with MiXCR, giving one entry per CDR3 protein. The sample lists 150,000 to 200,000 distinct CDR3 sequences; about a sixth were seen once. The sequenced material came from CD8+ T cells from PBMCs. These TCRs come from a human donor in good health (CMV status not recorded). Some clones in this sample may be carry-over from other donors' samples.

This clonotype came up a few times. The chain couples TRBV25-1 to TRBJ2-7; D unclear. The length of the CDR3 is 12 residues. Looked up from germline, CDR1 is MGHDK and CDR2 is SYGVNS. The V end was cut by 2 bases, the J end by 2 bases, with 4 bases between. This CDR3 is CASSERAYEQYF. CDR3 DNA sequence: TGTGCCAGCAGTGAAAGGGCCTACGAGCAGTACTTC.

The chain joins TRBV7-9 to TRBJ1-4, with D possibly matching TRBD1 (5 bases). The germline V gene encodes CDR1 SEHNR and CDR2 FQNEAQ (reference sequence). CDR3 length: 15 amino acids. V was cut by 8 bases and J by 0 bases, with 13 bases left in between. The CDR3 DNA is TGTGCCAGCGCGGGGGTCCAGGCAACTAATGAAAAACTGTTTTTT. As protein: CASAGVQATNEKLFF.

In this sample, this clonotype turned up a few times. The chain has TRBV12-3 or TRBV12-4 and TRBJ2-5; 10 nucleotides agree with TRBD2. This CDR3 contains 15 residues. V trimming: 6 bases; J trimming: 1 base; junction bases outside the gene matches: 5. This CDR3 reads CASRNSGGSQETQYF. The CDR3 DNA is TGTGCCAGCAGAAATAGCGGGGGGTCCCAAGAGACCCAGTACTTC.

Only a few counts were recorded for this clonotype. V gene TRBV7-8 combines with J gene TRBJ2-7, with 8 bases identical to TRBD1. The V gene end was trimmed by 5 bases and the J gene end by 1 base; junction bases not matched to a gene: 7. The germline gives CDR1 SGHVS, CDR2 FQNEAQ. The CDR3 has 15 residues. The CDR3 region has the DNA TGTGCCAGCAGCCTCGGGACAGGCTTATCCTACGAGCAGTACTTC. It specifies CASSLGTGLSYEQYF.

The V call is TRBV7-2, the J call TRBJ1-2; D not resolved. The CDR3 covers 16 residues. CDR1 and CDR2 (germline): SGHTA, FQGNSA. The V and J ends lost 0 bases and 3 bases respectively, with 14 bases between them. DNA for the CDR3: TGTGCCAGCAGCTTAGCGTCCACGTCCCCTTACTATGGCTACACCTTC. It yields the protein CASSLASTSPYYGYTF.

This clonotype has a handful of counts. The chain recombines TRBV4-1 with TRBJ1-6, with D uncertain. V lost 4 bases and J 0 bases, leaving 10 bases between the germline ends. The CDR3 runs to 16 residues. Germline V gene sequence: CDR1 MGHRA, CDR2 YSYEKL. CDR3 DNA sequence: TGCGCCAGCAGCCCACAACAGAGCTCCTATAATTCACCCCTCCACTTT. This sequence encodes CASSPQQSSYNSPLHF.

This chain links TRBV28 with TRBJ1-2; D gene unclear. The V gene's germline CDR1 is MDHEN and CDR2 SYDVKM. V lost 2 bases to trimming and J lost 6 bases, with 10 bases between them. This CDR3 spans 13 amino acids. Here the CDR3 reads CASSLRRVDGYTF. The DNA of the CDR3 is TGTGCCAGCAGTTTACGTCGCGTCGATGGCTACACCTTC.

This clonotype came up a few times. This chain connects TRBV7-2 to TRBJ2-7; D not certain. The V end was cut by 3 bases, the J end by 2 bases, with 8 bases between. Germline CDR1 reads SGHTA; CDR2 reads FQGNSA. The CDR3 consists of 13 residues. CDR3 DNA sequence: TGTGCCAGCAGCTTTTATGGGGCCTACGAGCAGTACTTC. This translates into CASSFYGAYEQYF.